The 9 T cell receptor beta chains below all came from one sample that was sequenced in a study of CD8+CD57+ T cells in acquired aplastic anemia. CD8+CD57+ cell expansion had been shown by flow cytometry in patients chosen for sequencing. Profiling that covered TCR beta VDJ and CDR3 relied on genomic DNA as its template. TCRdb used MiXCR to reprocess the reads, holding one entry per CDR3 protein. The table lists about 200,000 distinct CDR3 sequences, around three fifths of them singletons. Sequenced: sorted CD4+, CD8+, or CD8+CD57+ T cells (not recorded which) from PBMCs. The origin of the receptors is a human donor with aplastic anemia.

The V and J genes are TRBV20-1 and TRBJ1-2, with D uncertain. Germline-derived CDR1 and CDR2 are DFQATT and SNEGSKA (reference sequence). The CDR3 spans 10 residues. V was cut by 5 bases and J by 8 bases, with 9 bases left in between. The CDR3 protein is CSAQQLGYTF. The CDR3 coding sequence is TGCAGTGCTCAACAGTTGGGCTACACCTTC.

This clonotype has only a few counts. The chain carries TRBV3-1 and TRBJ2-1; TRBD2 aligns across 8 bases. V was pared by 1 base and J by 7 bases, with 9 bases of the junction left unmatched. The CDR3 loop spans 16 amino acids. Germline V gives CDR1 LGHDT, CDR2 YNNKEL (reference sequence). CDR3 in DNA: TGTGCCAGCAGCCAAGTTTTGGACGGGGGGGCTAATGAGCAGTTCTTC. It yields the protein CASSQVLDGGANEQFF.

The J gene is TRBJ1-4, the V gene TRBV2; maybe TRBD1 (5 bases). V was shortened by 8 bases and J by 1 base, with 8 bases between the two germline ends. The CDR3 totals 13 residues. Per the germline V gene, CDR1 is SNHLY and CDR2 is FYNNEI. CDR3 DNA sequence: TGTGCCAGCCGGGGGGGAACTAATGAAAAACTGTTTTTT. Its protein is CASRGGTNEKLFF.

The V and J genes are TRBV15 and TRBJ2-5; D call uncertain. The V and J ends lost 3 bases and 5 bases respectively, with 19 bases between them. The CDR3 is 16 amino acids. Germline V gene data show CDR1 as LNHNV and CDR2 as YYDKDF (reference sequence). The CDR3: CATSSSSGTAHETQYF. The CDR3 nucleotides read TGTGCCACCAGCAGCTCAAGTGGTACGGCCCATGAGACCCAGTACTTC.

In its sample, this clonotype was seen a few times. This chain links TRBV6-2 or TRBV6-3 with TRBJ2-7; 10 bases align to TRBD2. CDR1 is MNHEY, CDR2 SVGEGT, per germline. J lost 2 bases, V lost 6 bases, and 16 bases had no gene match. This CDR3 has 18 residues. Here the CDR3 reads CASRPGLAISIHTYEQYF. CDR3 in DNA: TGTGCCAGCAGGCCGGGACTAGCGATCAGTATCCACACCTACGAGCAGTACTTC.

V usage is TRBV7-3 and J usage is TRBJ2-2; D is unresolved. Germline CDR1 is SGHTA and CDR2 is FQGTGA. Trimming pared 4 bases from V and 3 bases from J, leaving 3 bases between. CDR3 length: 12 residues. The CDR3 sequence: CASSSYTGELFF. The CDR3 DNA sequence: TGTGCCAGCAGCTCCTACACCGGGGAGCTGTTTTTT.

The chain joins TRBV7-8 to TRBJ2-2; TRBD1 aligns across 8 bases. Germline CDR1 is SGHVS and CDR2 is FQNEAQ. This CDR3 is built from 13 residues. V shed 10 bases and J 4 bases; nucleotides not matched to a gene: 5. In DNA form, the CDR3 reads TGTGCCACAGCCGGGACAGGCACCGGGGAGCTGTTTTTT. Translating it yields CATAGTGTGELFF.

J is TRBJ1-1 and V is TRBV19; D not certain. V was pared by 3 bases and J by 2 bases, with 10 bases between. CDR1 and CDR2 from the germline V gene are LNHDA and SQIVND (reference sequence). There are 14 residues in the CDR3. The CDR3 is CASSMAERNTEAFF. CDR3 sequence (DNA): TGTGCCAGTAGTATGGCAGAGAGAAACACTGAAGCTTTCTTT. Supplemented by reference TRBV19 and TRBJ1-1, the full variable domain reads DGGITQSPKYLFRKEGQNVTLSCEQNLNHDAMYWYRQDPGQGLRLIYYSQIVNDFQKGDIAEGYSVSREKKESFPLTVTSAQKNPTAFYLCASSMAERNTEAFFGQGTRLTVV.

The chain uses TRBV6-4 and TRBJ2-1; tentatively, D is TRBD1 or TRBD2 (5 bases each). Germline loops: CDR1 MRHNA, CDR2 SNTAGT. The CDR3 has 14 amino acids. V was clipped by 6 bases and J by 2 bases, with 11 bases between them. CDR3 in DNA: TGTGCCAGCAGCCGGGACCAGACCTACAATGAGCAGTTCTTC. This gives the protein CASSRDQTYNEQFF.